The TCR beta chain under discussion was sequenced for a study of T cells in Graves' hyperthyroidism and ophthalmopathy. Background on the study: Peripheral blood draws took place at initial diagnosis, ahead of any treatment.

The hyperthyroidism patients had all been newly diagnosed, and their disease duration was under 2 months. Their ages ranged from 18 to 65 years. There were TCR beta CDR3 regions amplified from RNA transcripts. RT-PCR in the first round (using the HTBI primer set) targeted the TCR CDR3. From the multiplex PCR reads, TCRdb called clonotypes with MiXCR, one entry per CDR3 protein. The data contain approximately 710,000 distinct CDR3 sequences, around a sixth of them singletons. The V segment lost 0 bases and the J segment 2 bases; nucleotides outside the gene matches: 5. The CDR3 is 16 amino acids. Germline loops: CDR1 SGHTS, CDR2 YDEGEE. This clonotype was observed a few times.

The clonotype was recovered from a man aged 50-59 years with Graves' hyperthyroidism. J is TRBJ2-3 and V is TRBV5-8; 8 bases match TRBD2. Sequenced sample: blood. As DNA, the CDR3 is TGTGCCAGCAGCTTGGCCACTAGCGGCTTCACAGATACGCAGTATTTT. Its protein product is CASSLATSGFTDTQYF.